Following are 23 T cell receptor beta chains from one sample sequenced in a study of beta chain features in type 1 diabetes. Sequencing targeted expressed TCRB transcripts, as all isolated RNA had been reverse transcribed. The method was immunoSEQ multiplex PCR; TCRdb's version includes in-frame clones alone and lacks a portion of them. Here the sample spans about 60,000 clones, about 55% being singletons. The sequencing sample was made of Tregs from blood. These receptors all come from a woman younger than 35 in good health.

The CDR3 DNA reads TGTGCCAGCAGCTTGCCTACCGGGACAGGGAAATCCCATGAGCAGTTCTTC. Translation: CASSLPTGTGKSHEQFF. The genes are TRBV7-2 and TRBJ2-1, with TRBD1 identical over 9 bases. The CDR3 runs to 17 residues. With V trimmed by 3 bases and J by 8 bases, 14 bases remained unmatched. Germline loops: CDR1 SGHTA, CDR2 FQGNSA.

The rearrangement links TRBV5-1 to TRBJ2-5; TRBD1 agrees at 11 bases. The J call may be wrong; the DNA end is better matched by TRBJ2-7. The length of the CDR3 is 16 residues. Germline values: CDR1 SGHRS, CDR2 YFSETQ. The CDR3 DNA reads TGCGCCAGCAGCCGTGTATCGGACAGGGGGCATTACGAGCAGTACTTC. This gives the protein CASSRVSDRGHYEQYF.

The chain employs TRBV5-1 and TRBJ2-1; no firm D call. Germline V CDR1 and CDR2: SGHRS, YFSETQ. CDR3 size: 11 residues. V was shortened by 4 bases and J by 10 bases, with 9 bases between the two germline ends. The CDR3 bases are TGCGCCAGCAGCCTCGGAGTAGAGCAGTTCTTC. Amino acid sequence: CASSLGVEQFF.

The gene calls are TRBV2 and TRBJ2-3, with 11 bases identical to TRBD2. CDR3 length: 16 amino acids. CDR1 and CDR2 from the germline V gene are SNHLY and FYNNEI. The V and J ends lost 3 bases and 5 bases, in that order; junction bases with no gene match: 7. The CDR3 sequence is CASSDGLAGGQDTQYF. CDR3 coding DNA: TGTGCCAGCAGTGATGGCCTAGCGGGAGGTCAAGATACGCAGTATTTT.

This chain uses TRBV15 with TRBJ1-1, with D possibly TRBD1 on 6 matching bases. The CDR3 is made up of 16 amino acids. Trimming pared 1 base from V and 3 bases from J, leaving 15 bases between. The germline CDR1 and CDR2 sequences are LNHNV and YYDKDF (reference sequence). The DNA of the CDR3 is TGTGCCACCAGCAGAGCCCCTCCCAGACAGGACACTGAAGCTTTCTTT. Translating it yields CATSRAPPRQDTEAFF.

V and J are TRBV10-3 and TRBJ2-3; TRBD2 might be the D (6 bases). The CDR3 length is 11 residues. V was cut by 6 bases and J by 5 bases, with 6 bases left in between. Looked up from germline, CDR1 is ENHRY and CDR2 is SYGVKD. The CDR3 region is CAISGGDTQYF. The CDR3 region has the DNA TGTGCCATCAGCGGGGGAGATACGCAGTATTTT.

The chain carries TRBV5-1 and TRBJ2-3; D gene unclear. In germline, CDR1 is SGHRS, CDR2 YFSETQ. This CDR3 region has 13 residues. V was shortened by 3 bases and J by 2 bases, with 7 bases between the two germline ends. The CDR3 sequence: CASSSRFTDTQYF. The CDR3 nucleotides read TGCGCCAGCAGCTCCAGATTCACAGATACGCAGTATTTT.

This clone was recorded a few times. The chain joins TRBV29-1 to TRBJ2-4; 7 bases match TRBD1. This CDR3 has 12 amino acids. Germline values: CDR1 SQVTM, CDR2 ANQGSEA. Germline trimming cut 5 bases from V and 8 bases from J; bases unmatched to any gene: 6. CDR3 in DNA: TGCAGCGTTTATTCTCAGGGGGACATTCAGTACTTC. Residues: CSVYSQGDIQYF.

This clone showed up just a few times. The chain carries TRBV23-1 and TRBJ2-5; D not certain. TRBV23-1 is labeled an ORF, and its function is uncertain. Trimming removed 4 bases from V and 4 bases from J, with 22 bases in between. The CDR3 loop spans 17 amino acids. The CDR3 spells CASSPRNARFFRETQYF. CDR3 DNA sequence: TGCGCCAGCAGTCCCCGTAATGCGAGGTTCTTCCGAGAGACCCAGTACTTC.

The chain couples TRBV9 to TRBJ1-4; TRBD1 aligns across 7 bases. The CDR3 contains 15 residues. V was pared by 4 bases and J by 4 bases, with 7 bases of the junction left unmatched. Germline-derived CDR1 and CDR2 are SGDLS and YYNGEE. CDR3 nucleotides: TGTGCCAGCAGCACCCGGACAGGCGGTAATGAAAAACTGTTTTTT. Translating it yields CASSTRTGGNEKLFF.

The V call is TRBV2, the J call TRBJ1-5; a possible D gene is TRBD1 (5 bases). The V and J ends lost 4 bases and 3 bases respectively, with 13 bases between them. This CDR3 contains 15 residues. CDR1 SNHLY and CDR2 FYNNEI come from the germline V gene. The CDR3 DNA follows: TGTGCCAGCAGTGCGGGGGGACCTACCAATCAGCCCCAGCATTTT. Translated: CASSAGGPTNQPQHF.

V gene TRBV12-5 combines with J gene TRBJ2-2; tentatively, D is TRBD2 (5 bases). Germline lookup yields CDR1 LGHNT and CDR2 FRNRAP. The CDR3 is made up of 19 amino acids. Trimming removed 5 bases at V and 0 bases at J, with 22 bases between. Here the CDR3 DNA reads TGTGCTAGTGGTCCCCGGGGAAGGCAGACTGGGACGAACACCGGGGAGCTGTTTTTT. Translated: CASGPRGRQTGTNTGELFF.

This clone appeared a few times. At the DNA level, this CDR3 is encoded by other sequences in the same sample as well. The CDR3 bases are TGTGCCAGCTCACCTTCGGGACTAGCGGGGGGAAATGAGCAGTTCTTC. Translated: CASSPSGLAGGNEQFF. This chain joins TRBV18 and TRBJ2-1; 15 bases are a match to TRBD2. This CDR3 comprises 16 residues. The V gene end was trimmed by 3 bases and the J gene end by 7 bases; junction bases not matched to a gene: 4. Germline CDR1 and CDR2: KGHSH and LQKENI.

The V and J genes are TRBV2 and TRBJ1-5; D uncertain. The CDR3 extends over 15 amino acids. CDR1 and CDR2 from the germline V gene are SNHLY and FYNNEI. Deletions cut 6 bases from V and 0 bases from J, with 12 bases between. DNA of the CDR3: TGTGCCAGCAGGCCGGGATATTATAGCAATCAGCCCCAGCATTTT. Amino acids: CASRPGYYSNQPQHF.

The rearrangement joins TRBV5-1 to TRBJ2-1; TRBD2 agrees at 11 bases. CDR1 and CDR2 (germline): SGHRS, YFSETQ. V shed 1 base, J shed 7 bases, and the junction held 13 bases outside the gene matches. This CDR3 spans 18 amino acids. The CDR3 DNA sequence: TGCGCCAGCAGCTTGTTGGGGATAGCGGGAGGGCCGAGGAATGAGCAGTTCTTC. This codes for CASSLLGIAGGPRNEQFF.

The gene calls are TRBV5-1 and TRBJ1-2, with 9 bases that match TRBD1. The V gene's germline CDR1 is SGHRS and CDR2 YFSETQ. The CDR3 sequence is 14 residues long. V trimming: 4 bases; J trimming: 4 bases; junction bases outside the gene matches: 5. CDR3 sequence: CASSPRTGVYGYTF. The CDR3 coding sequence is TGCGCCAGCAGCCCAAGGACAGGGGTCTATGGCTACACCTTC.

This chain joins TRBV18 and TRBJ2-4; 10 bases are a match to TRBD1. V lost 6 bases to trimming and J lost 6 bases; unmatched junction nucleotides: 5. The germline CDR1 and CDR2 sequences are KGHSH and LQKENI. The CDR3 length is 14 residues. CDR3 nucleotide sequence: TGTGCCAGCTCCCTGACAGGGGGCGGAAACATTCAGTACTTC. Amino acid sequence: CASSLTGGGNIQYF.

The chain links TRBV27 to TRBJ1-5, with D perhaps TRBD1 (5 bases). CDR3 length equals 15 residues. The V end was cut by 5 bases, the J end by 0 bases, with 11 bases between. The V gene's germline CDR1 is MNHEY and CDR2 SMNVEV (reference sequence). CDR3 in DNA: TGTGCCAGCAGTACGGAGGGGTATAGCAATCAGCCCCAGCATTTT. This encodes CASSTEGYSNQPQHF.

The V gene is TRBV30, the J gene TRBJ1-6, with a weak D call TRBD1 (6 bases). Germline V lookup: CDR1 GTSNPN, CDR2 SVGIG (reference sequence). The V end lost 0 bases, the J end lost 3 bases, and 21 bases lay between the germline ends. The CDR3 has 19 amino acids. CDR3 bases: TGTGCCTGGAGTGTAAACCCTCGGCAGGGGTGGGTCTATAATTCACCCCTCCACTTT. It specifies CAWSVNPRQGWVYNSPLHF. The full variable domain, its missing parts supplied by reference TRBV30 and TRBJ1-6, is SQTIHQWPATLVQPVGSPLSLECTVEGTSNPNLYWYRQAAGRGLQLLFYSVGIGQISSEVPQNLSASRPQDRQFILSSKKLLLSDSGFYLCAWSVNPRQGWVYNSPLHFGNGTRLTVT.

In this sample, this clone turned up once. Here the CDR3 reads CASSVGTPGDEQYF. The CDR3 bases are TGTGCCAGCAGCGTCGGGACACCCGGGGACGAGCAGTACTTC. The chain links TRBV9 to TRBJ2-7, with D perhaps TRBD1 (6 bases). This CDR3 region has 14 residues. Germline CDR1 reads SGDLS; CDR2 reads YYNGEE. V lost 2 bases to trimming and J lost 5 bases, with 14 bases between them.

This clone was counted a few times. V gene TRBV19 combines with J gene TRBJ2-1; 9 nucleotides agree with TRBD2. Germline V gives CDR1 LNHDA, CDR2 SQIVND (reference sequence). Unmatched junction bases numbered 9, after V lost 8 bases and J lost 4 bases. The CDR3 is 15 amino acids. CDR3 sequence (DNA): TGTGCCAGTTGCTTAGCGGGGGACCATTACAATGAGCAGTTCTTC. This encodes CASCLAGDHYNEQFF.

The CDR3 reads CASSLGGLSAETQYF. In DNA form, the CDR3 reads TGCGCCAGCAGCTTGGGGGGACTATCAGCAGAGACCCAGTACTTC. The chain employs TRBV5-1 and TRBJ2-5; TRBD2 aligns across 7 bases. Unmatched junction bases numbered 6, after V lost 0 bases and J lost 4 bases. Looked up from germline, CDR1 is SGHRS and CDR2 is YFSETQ. CDR3 length: 15 residues.

This clone was seen a handful of times. This rearrangement joins TRBV5-6 to TRBJ2-6, with 9 positions matching TRBD1. Germline V lookup: CDR1 SGHDT, CDR2 YYEEEE. Trimming removed 5 bases from V and 0 bases from J; junction bases left unmatched: 6. CDR3 length: 17 amino acids. CDR3 loop: CASSSGTGPSGANVLTF. The CDR3 DNA reads TGTGCCAGCAGTTCCGGGACAGGGCCCTCTGGGGCCAACGTCCTGACTTTC.